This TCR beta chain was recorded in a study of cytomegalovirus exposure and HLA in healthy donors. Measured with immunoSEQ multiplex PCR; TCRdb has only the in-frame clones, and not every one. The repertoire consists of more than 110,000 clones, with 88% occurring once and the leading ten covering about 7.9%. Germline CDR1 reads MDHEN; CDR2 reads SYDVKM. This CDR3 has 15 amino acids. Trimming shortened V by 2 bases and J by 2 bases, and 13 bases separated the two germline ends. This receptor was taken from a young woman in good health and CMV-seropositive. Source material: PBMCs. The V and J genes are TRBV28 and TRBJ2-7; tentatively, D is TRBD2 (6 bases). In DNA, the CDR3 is TGTGCCAGCAGTTTAGGGGGAGGACCTGCCTACGAGCAGTACTTC. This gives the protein CASSLGGGPAYEQYF.